The entry that follows covers one T cell receptor beta chain sequence. Profiles of TCR beta VDJ and CDR3 were generated from a genomic DNA template. A single record per CDR3 protein comes from TCRdb applying MiXCR to the reads. The repertoire includes 160,000 or so distinct CDR3 sequences, over 55% of them detected once, and 35% to 60% sits in the top ten. In patients chosen for sequencing, flow cytometry had shown CD8+CD57+ cell expansion. Germline CDR1 reads SQVTM; CDR2 reads ANQGSEA. This CDR3 spans 13 amino acids. The V segment lost 3 bases and the J segment 3 bases; nucleotides outside the gene matches: 2. This record belongs to a study of CD8+CD57+ T cells in acquired aplastic anemia.

The V gene is TRBV29-1, the J gene TRBJ2-5, with 9 positions matching TRBD2. Sequencing was performed on sorted CD4+, CD8+, or CD8+CD57+ T cells (not recorded which) from PBMCs. The origin of this receptor is a human donor with aplastic anemia. CDR3 sequence reads: CSVESSGKETQYF. CDR3 nucleotide sequence: TGCAGCGTTGAGTCTAGCGGGAAAGAGACCCAGTACTTC.